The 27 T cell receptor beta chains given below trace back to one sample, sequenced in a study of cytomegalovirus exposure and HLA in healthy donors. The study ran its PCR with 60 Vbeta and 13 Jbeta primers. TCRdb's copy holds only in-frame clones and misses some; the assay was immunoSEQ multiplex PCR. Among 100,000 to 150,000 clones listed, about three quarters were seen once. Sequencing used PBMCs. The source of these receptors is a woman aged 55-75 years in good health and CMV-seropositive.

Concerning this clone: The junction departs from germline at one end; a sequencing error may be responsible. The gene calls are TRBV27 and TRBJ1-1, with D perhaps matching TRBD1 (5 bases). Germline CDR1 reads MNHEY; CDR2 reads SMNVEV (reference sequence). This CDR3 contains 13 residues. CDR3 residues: CASSLSGRTEAFF. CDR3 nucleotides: TGTGCCAGCAGTCTATCAGGGAGAACTGAAGCTTTCTTT.

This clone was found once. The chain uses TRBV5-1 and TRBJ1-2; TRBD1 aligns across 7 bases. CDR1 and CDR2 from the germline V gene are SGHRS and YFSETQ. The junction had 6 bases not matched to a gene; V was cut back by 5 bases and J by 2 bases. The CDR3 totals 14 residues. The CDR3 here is CASSFQTGNYGYTF. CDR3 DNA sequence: TGCGCCAGCAGTTTTCAGACAGGGAACTATGGCTACACCTTC.

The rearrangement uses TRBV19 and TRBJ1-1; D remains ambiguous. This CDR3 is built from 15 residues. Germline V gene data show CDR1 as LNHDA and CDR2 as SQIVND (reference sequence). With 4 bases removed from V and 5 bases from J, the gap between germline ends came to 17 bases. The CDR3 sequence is CASSTQRTSGTEAFF. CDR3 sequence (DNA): TGTGCCAGTAGTACCCAACGGACGTCGGGAACTGAAGCTTTCTTT.

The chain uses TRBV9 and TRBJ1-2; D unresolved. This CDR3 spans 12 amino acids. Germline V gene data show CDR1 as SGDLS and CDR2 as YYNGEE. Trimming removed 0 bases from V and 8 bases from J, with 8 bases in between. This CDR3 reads CASSVATEGYTF. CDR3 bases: TGTGCCAGCAGCGTAGCCACGGAGGGCTACACCTTC. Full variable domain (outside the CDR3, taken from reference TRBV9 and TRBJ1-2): DSGVTQTPKHLITATGQRVTLRCSPRSGDLSVYWYQQSLDQGLQFLIQYYNGEERAKGNILERFSAQQFPDLHSELNLSSLELGDSALYFCASSVATEGYTFGSGTRLTVV.

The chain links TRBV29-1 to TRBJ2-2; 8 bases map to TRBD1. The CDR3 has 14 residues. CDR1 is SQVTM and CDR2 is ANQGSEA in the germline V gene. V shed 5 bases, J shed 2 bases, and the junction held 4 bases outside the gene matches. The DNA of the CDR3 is TGCAGCGTTCCCGGACAGGGAAACACCGGGGAGCTGTTTTTT. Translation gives CSVPGQGNTGELFF.

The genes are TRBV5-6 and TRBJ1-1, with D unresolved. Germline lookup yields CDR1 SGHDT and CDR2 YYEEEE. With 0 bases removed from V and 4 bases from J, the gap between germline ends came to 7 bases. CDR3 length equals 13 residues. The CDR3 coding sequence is TGTGCCAGCAGCTTGGTCGGTCCCACTGAAGCTTTCTTT. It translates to CASSLVGPTEAFF.

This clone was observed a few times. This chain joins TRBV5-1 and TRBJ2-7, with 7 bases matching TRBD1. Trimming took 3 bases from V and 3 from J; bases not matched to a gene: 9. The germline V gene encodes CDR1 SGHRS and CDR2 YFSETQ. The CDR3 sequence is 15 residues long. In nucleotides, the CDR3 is TGCGCCAGCAGCTATGGACAGGCAGGGGGCTACGAGCAGTACTTC. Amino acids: CASSYGQAGGYEQYF.

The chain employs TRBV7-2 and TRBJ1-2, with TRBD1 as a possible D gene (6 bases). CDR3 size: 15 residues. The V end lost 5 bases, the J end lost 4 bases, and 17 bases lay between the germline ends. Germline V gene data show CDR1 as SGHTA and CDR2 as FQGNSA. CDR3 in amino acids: CASSPLGLTGYGYTF. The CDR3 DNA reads TGTGCCAGCAGCCCCCTAGGTTTGACAGGCTATGGCTACACCTTC.

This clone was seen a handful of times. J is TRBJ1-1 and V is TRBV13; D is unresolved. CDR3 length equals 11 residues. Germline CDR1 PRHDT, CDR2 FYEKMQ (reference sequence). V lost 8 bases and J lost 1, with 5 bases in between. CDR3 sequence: CASLKNTEAFF. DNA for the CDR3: TGTGCCAGCCTTAAGAACACTGAAGCTTTCTTT.

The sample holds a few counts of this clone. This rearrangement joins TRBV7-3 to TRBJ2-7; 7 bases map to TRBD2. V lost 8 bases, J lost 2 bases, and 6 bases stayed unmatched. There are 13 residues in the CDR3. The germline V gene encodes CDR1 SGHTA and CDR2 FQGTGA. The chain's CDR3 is CASGREGPYEQYF. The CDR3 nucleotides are TGTGCCAGCGGGAGGGAGGGTCCCTACGAGCAGTACTTC. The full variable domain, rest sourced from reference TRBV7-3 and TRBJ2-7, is GAGVSQTPSNKVTEKGKYVELRCDPISGHTALYWYRQSLGQGPEFLIYFQGTGAADDSGLPNDRFFAVRPEGSVSTLKIQRTERGDSAVYLCASGREGPYEQYFGPGTRLTVT.

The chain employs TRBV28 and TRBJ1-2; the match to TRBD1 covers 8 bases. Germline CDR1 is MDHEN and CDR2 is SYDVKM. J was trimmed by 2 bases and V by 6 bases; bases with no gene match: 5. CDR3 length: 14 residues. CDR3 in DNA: TGTGCCAGCAGCCCGGACAGGGCCAACTATGGCTACACCTTC. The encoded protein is CASSPDRANYGYTF.

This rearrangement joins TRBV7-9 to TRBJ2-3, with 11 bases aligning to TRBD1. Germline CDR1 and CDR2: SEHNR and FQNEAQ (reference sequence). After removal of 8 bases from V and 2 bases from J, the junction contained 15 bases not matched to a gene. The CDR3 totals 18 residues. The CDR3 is CASAGRLTDRGPTDTQYF. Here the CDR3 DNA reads TGTGCCAGCGCGGGGAGACTAACGGACAGGGGGCCCACAGATACGCAGTATTTT.

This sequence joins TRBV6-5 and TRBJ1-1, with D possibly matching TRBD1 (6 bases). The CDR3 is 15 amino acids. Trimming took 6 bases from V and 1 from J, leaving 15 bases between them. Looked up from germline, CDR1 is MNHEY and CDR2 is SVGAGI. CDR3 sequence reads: CASRVPGHTNTEAFF. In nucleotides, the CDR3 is TGTGCCAGCAGAGTGCCGGGACATACGAACACTGAAGCTTTCTTT.

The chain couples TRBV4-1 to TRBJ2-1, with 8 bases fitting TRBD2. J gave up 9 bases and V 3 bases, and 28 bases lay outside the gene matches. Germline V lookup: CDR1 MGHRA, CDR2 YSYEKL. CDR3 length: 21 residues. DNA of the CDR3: TGCGCCAGCAGCCAGGGAATCTCCGGGACTAGTAGCCAAAGGAGGGGTGGTGAGCAGTTCTTC. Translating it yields CASSQGISGTSSQRRGGEQFF.

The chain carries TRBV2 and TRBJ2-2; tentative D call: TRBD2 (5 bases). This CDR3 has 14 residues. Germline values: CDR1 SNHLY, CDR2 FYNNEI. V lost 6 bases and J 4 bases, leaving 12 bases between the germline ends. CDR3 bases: TGTGCCAGCAGAACCGCGGCGGGCACCGGGGAGCTGTTTTTT. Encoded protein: CASRTAAGTGELFF.

CDR3 DNA sequence: TGCGCCAGCAGCCGCACCCGGGACAGGGAGGACACTGAAGCTTTCTTT. This sequence encodes CASSRTRDREDTEAFF. The rearrangement links TRBV4-1 to TRBJ1-1; 9 bases are a match to TRBD1. Trimming took 4 bases from V and 3 from J; bases not matched to a gene: 9. Germline CDR1 reads MGHRA; CDR2 reads YSYEKL. This CDR3 is built from 16 residues.

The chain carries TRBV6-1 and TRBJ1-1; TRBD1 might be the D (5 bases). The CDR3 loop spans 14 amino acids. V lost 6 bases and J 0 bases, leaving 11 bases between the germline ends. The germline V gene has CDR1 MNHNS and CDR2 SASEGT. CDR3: CASRRGGVNTEAFF. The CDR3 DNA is TGTGCCAGCAGGAGGGGAGGGGTGAACACTGAAGCTTTCTTT.

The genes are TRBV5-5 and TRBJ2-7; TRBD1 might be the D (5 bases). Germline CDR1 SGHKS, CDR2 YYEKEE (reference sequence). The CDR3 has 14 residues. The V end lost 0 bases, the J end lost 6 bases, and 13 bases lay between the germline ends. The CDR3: CASSLVGRVGEQYF. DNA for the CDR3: TGTGCCAGCAGCTTGGTTGGCAGGGTTGGCGAGCAGTACTTC.

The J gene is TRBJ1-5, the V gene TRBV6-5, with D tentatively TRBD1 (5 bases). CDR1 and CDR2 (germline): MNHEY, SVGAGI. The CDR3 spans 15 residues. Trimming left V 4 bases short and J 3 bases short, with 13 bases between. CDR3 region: CASSLNGGDNQPQHF. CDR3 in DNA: TGTGCCAGCAGTTTAAACGGGGGGGACAATCAGCCCCAGCATTTT.

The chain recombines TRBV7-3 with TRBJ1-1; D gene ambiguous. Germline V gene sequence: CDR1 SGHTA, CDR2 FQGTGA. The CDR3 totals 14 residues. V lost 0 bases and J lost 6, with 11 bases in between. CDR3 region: CASSLTSVGPEAFF. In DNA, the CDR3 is TGTGCCAGCAGCTTAACGTCAGTTGGCCCTGAAGCTTTCTTT.

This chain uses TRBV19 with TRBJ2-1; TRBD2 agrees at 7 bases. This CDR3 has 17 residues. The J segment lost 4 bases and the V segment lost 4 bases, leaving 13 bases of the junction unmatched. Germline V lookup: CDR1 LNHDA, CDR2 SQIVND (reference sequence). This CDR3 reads CASSTLVVGLGYNEQFF. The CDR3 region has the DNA TGTGCCAGTAGTACCCTTGTAGTCGGACTAGGATACAATGAGCAGTTCTTC.

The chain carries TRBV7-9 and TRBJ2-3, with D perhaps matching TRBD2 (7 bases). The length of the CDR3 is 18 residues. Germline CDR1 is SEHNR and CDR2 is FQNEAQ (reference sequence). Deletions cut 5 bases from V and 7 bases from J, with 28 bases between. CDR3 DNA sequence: TGTGCCAGCAGCCCCCCCGAGCGGGACATCAGCGGGATCTATACGCAGTATTTT. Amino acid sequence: CASSPPERDISGIYTQYF. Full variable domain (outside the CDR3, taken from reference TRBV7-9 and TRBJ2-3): DTGVSQNPRHKITKRGQNVTFRCDPISEHNRLYWYRQTLGQGPEFLTYFQNEAQLEKSRLLSDRFSAERPKGSFSTLEIQRTEQGDSAMYLCASSPPERDISGIYTQYFGPGTRLTVL.

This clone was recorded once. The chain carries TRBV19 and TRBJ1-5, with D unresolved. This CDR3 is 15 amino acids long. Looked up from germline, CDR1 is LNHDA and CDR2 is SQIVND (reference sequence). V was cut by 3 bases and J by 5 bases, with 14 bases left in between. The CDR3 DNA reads TGTGCCAGTAGTATGCGGACGCTGAGGGATCAGCCCCAGCATTTT. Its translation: CASSMRTLRDQPQHF. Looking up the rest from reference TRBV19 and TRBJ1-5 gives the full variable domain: DGGITQSPKYLFRKEGQNVTLSCEQNLNHDAMYWYRQDPGQGLRLIYYSQIVNDFQKGDIAEGYSVSREKKESFPLTVTSAQKNPTAFYLCASSMRTLRDQPQHFGDGTRLSIL.

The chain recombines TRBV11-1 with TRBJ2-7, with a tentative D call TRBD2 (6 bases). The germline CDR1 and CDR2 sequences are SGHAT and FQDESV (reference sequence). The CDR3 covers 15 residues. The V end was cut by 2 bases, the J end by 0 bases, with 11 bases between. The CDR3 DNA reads TGTGCCAGCAGCTTATACGGCGGGGACTCCTACGAGCAGTACTTC. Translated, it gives CASSLYGGDSYEQYF.

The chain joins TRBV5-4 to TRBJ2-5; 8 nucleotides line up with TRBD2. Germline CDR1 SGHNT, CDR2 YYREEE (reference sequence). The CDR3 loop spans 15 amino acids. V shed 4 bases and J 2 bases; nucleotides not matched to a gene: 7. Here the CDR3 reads CASSRSLAEQETQYF. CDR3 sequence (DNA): TGTGCCAGCAGCCGGTCACTAGCGGAGCAAGAGACCCAGTACTTC.

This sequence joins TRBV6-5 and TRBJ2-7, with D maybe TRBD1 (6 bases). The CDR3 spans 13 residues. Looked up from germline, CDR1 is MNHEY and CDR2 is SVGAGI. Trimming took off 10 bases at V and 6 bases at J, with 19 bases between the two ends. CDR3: CATQGQGPSEQYF. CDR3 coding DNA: TGTGCCACGCAAGGGCAGGGGCCTAGCGAGCAGTACTTC.

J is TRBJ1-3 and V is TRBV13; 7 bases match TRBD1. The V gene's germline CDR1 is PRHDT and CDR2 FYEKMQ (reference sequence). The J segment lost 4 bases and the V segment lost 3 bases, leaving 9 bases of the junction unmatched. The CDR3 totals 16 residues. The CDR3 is CASSFADRAGGNTIYF. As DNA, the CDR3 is TGTGCCAGCAGCTTCGCAGACAGGGCGGGGGGAAACACCATATATTTT.